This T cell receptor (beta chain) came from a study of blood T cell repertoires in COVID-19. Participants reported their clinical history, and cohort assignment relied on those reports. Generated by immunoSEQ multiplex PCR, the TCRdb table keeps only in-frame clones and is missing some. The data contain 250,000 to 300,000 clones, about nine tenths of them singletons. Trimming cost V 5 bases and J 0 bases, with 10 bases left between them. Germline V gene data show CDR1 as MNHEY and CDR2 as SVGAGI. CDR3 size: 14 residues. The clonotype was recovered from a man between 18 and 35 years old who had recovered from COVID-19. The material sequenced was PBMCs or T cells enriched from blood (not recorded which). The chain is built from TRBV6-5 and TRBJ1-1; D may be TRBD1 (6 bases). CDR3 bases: TGTGCCAGCAGTCCCGACAGGCTGAACACTGAAGCTTTCTTT. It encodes CASSPDRLNTEAFF.